This T cell receptor beta chain was retrieved from a study of cytomegalovirus exposure and HLA in healthy donors. General study findings and limits: According to an earlier analysis, most TCR beta V segments yielded productive rearrangements about 87% or about 30% of the time. Follow-up analysis seemed to connect common viral pathogens with several of the most significant clusters identified. Reported results showed that the classifier diagnosed cytomegalovirus status with high specificity and sensitivity.

As to this clone: Its antigen remains unidentified.

PCR amplification relied on 60 Vbeta primers (plus 13 Jbeta primers). Assay: immunoSEQ multiplex PCR; the TCRdb copy retains only in-frame clones and omits some. The sample records around 130,000 clones, roughly 82% being singletons. Germline V gene data show CDR1 as LNHDA and CDR2 as SQIVND (reference sequence). The CDR3 covers 17 residues. V dropped 0 bases and J dropped 3 bases, with 17 bases sitting between them. Those who donated were healthy bone marrow donors. The sequenced material came from PBMCs. This TCR came from a boy between 10 and 17 years old in good health and CMV-seronegative. The chain combines TRBV19 with TRBJ1-2, with no clear D. The CDR3 is CASSIDQVAGSYYGYTF. In DNA, the CDR3 is TGTGCCAGTAGTATAGATCAGGTCGCCGGATCGTACTATGGCTACACCTTC.